These T cell receptor beta chains were read from a single sample in a study of Graves' ophthalmopathy and Graves' hyperthyroidism. TCRdb redid the calling of the multiplex PCR reads with MiXCR, one entry per CDR3 protein. This sample has a few hundred thousand distinct CDR3 sequences; about 16% occur once, and the top ten carry about 7%. Material for sequencing was peripheral blood. Receptors were obtained from a woman aged 18-35 years with stable Graves' hyperthyroidism. CDR3s include the opening cysteine and the closing phenylalanine or tryptophan. A D gene is named only where the DNA matches it firmly. Clone size appears in some rows only: once, few, many, or a class for an expanded clone.

j_call d_call v_call clone_size cdr3_nt cdr3_aa
TRBJ2-2 - TRBV24-1 many TGTGCCACCAGTGATTTGGGCCAGGGAACCGGGGAGCTGTTTTTT CATSDLGQGTGELFF
TRBJ1-1 - TRBV29-1 many TGCAGCGTTGAAGTCTCGGCTGTCAACACTGAAGCTTTCTTT CSVEVSAVNTEAFF
TRBJ2-5 TRBD1 TRBV28 many TGTGCCAGCAGTTTAAGTACAGGGGGGTACCAAGAGACCCAGTACTTC CASSLSTGGYQETQYF
TRBJ2-2 TRBD1 TRBV12-3/TRBV12-4 many TGTGCCAGCAGTTCCGGACAGGGAGCTATTTCTCCCGGGGAGCTGTTTTTT CASSSGQGAISPGELFF
TRBJ1-2 - TRBV5-1 - TGCGCCAGCAGCCAAATGCCCGCCTATGGCTACACCTTC CASSQMPAYGYTF
TRBJ2-7 TRBD2 TRBV10-3 many TGTGCCATCAGCCCGGTCCTAGCGGGGGGTATAGAGCAGTACTTC CAISPVLAGGIEQYF
TRBJ1-2 - TRBV5-1 few TGCGCCAGCAGCTTGGGACCCGCTGTACACGGCTACACCTTC CASSLGPAVHGYTF
TRBJ2-7 - TRBV7-8 many TGTGCCAGCAGCTTAGACAGTCTCTACGAGCAGTACTTC CASSLDSLYEQYF
TRBJ2-7 - TRBV12-3/TRBV12-4 few TGTGCCAGCAGTTTGGCTCTTGGGTCCTACGAGCAGTACTTC CASSLALGSYEQYF
TRBJ2-7 - TRBV7-2 - TGTGCCAGCAGCTACCGTCGGGGTGGCGACGAGCAGTACTTC CASSYRRGGDEQYF
TRBJ2-2 - TRBV5-4 many TGTGCCAGCAGCTTGGGGGGAGTTCGGGAGCTGTTTTTT CASSLGGVRELFF
TRBJ2-6 TRBD1 TRBV12-3/TRBV12-4 many TGTGCCAGCAGTGGGACAGGGTCACGCTCTGGGGCCAACGTCCTGACTTTC CASSGTGSRSGANVLTF
TRBJ2-2 TRBD2 TRBV24-1 many TGTGCCACCAGTGATCGAAGCGGGGTAAACACCGGGGAGCTGTTTTTT CATSDRSGVNTGELFF
TRBJ2-5 - TRBV14 many TGTGCCAGCAGCCAACCCTCCCGGACCCAGTACTTC CASSQPSRTQYF
TRBJ2-6 - TRBV5-1 many TGCGCCAGCAGCTTGGGGGGCCATTCCTCTGGGGCCAACGTCCTGACTTTC CASSLGGHSSGANVLTF
TRBJ1-2 - TRBV20-1 many TGCAGTGCTAGAGATACGGCAGGGAACTATGGCTACACCTTC CSARDTAGNYGYTF
TRBJ1-5 - TRBV6-1 many TGTGCCAGCAGTGTCCTAAAGCGTGGCAATCAGCCCCAGCATTTT CASSVLKRGNQPQHF
TRBJ1-2 - TRBV7-2 many - CASSFGPGEVYGYTF
TRBJ1-2 - TRBV7-2 - TGTGCCAGCAGCTTACCGAGCGAAAGGGCGGCTAACTATGGCTACACCTTC CASSLPSERAANYGYTF
TRBJ1-3 - TRBV12-3/TRBV12-4 - TGTGCCAGCAGTTTAGGCGAGCGGGACACCATATATTTT CASSLGERDTIYF
TRBJ2-2 - TRBV20-1 many TGCAGTGCTAGAGGAGGGCTTCCGGGGGAGCTGTTTTTT CSARGGLPGELFF
TRBJ1-5 - TRBV20-1 - TGCAGTGCAAGAGGGAAGAGGGGCTATAGCAATCAGCCCCAGCATTTT CSARGKRGYSNQPQHF
TRBJ2-7 - TRBV11-3 many TGTGCCAGCGCGGGGGAGGGGGCAGACGAGCAGTACTTC CASAGEGADEQYF
TRBJ1-1 TRBD1 TRBV5-1 many TGCGCCAGCAGCCGGGGACAGGCACCGGGGGACACTGAAGCTTTCTTT CASSRGQAPGDTEAFF
TRBJ2-7 - TRBV20-1 - TGCAGGATAGCTATCGGGGGCTCCTACGAGCAGTACTTC CRIAIGGSYEQYF
TRBJ1-2 - TRBV19 many TGTGCCAGTTCTTCCCAACACGGAGATAACTATGGCTACACCTTC CASSSQHGDNYGYTF
TRBJ2-7 - TRBV6-1 - TGTGCCAGCCATTCAGGGGTCGAGCAGTACTTC CASHSGVEQYF
TRBJ2-2 - TRBV24-1 many TGTGCCACCAGTGATCCGAGGGCGAACACCGGGGAGCTGTTTTTT CATSDPRANTGELFF
TRBJ1-2 - TRBV19 many TGTGCCATGTTACCCCCCGCCCCGGAGAACTATGGCTACACCTTC CAMLPPAPENYGYTF
TRBJ2-7 - TRBV13 many TGTGCCAGCAGCTCCAGGGAATCCTACGAGCAGTACTTC CASSSRESYEQYF
TRBJ2-5 TRBD2 TRBV11-2 - TGTGCCAGCAGCTTAATAGCGGGGGGAGAGACCCAGTACTTC CASSLIAGGETQYF
TRBJ2-7 TRBD1 TRBV10-3 once TGTGCCATAGCGCTAACCTTGGGACAGATCTACGAGCAGTACTTC CAIALTLGQIYEQYF
TRBJ2-4 - TRBV7-9 - TGTGCCAGCAGCTTTACCTTTGCGGGCCAAGCCAAAAACATTCAGTACTTC CASSFTFAGQAKNIQYF
TRBJ1-2 TRBD1 TRBV6-1 many TGTGCCACATGGGGACAGGGGCTCTATGGCTACACCTTC CATWGQGLYGYTF
TRBJ2-2 - TRBV27 many TGTGCCAGCAGATCAAGTACTAACACCGGGGAGCTGTTTTTT CASRSSTNTGELFF